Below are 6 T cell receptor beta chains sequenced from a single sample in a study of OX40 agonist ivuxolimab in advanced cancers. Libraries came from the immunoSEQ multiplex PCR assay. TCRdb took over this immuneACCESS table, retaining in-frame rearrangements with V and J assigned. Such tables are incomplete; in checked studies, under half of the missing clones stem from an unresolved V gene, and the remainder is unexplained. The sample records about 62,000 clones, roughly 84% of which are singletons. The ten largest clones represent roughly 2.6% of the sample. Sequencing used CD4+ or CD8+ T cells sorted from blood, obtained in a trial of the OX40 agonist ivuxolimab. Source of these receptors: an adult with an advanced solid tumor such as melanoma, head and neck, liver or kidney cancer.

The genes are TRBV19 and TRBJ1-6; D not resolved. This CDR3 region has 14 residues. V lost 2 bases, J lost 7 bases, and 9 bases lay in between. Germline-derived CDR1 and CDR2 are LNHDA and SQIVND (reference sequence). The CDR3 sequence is CASSILGGNSPLHF. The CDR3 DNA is TGTGCCAGTAGTATACTCGGAGGAAATTCACCCCTCCACTTT.

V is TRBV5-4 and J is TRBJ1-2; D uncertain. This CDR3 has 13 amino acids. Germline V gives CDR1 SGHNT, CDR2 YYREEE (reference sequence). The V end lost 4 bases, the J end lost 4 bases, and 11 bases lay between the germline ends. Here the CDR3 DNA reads TGTGCCAGCAGCCCCTCCGAGGCCTATGGCTACACCTTC. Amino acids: CASSPSEAYGYTF.

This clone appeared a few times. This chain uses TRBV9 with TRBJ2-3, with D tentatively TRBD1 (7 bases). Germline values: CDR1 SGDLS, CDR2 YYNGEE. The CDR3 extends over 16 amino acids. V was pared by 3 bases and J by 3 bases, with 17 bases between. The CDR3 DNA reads TGTGCCAGCAGCGACCCTCCGACAGGGAGGACAGATACGCAGTATTTT. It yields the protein CASSDPPTGRTDTQYF.

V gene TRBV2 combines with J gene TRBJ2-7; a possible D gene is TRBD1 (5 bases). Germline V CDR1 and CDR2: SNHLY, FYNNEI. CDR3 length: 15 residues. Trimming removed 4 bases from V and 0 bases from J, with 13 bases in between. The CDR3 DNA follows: TGTGCCAGCAGTGGAACCCGACAGAGCTCCTACGAGCAGTACTTC. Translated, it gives CASSGTRQSSYEQYF.

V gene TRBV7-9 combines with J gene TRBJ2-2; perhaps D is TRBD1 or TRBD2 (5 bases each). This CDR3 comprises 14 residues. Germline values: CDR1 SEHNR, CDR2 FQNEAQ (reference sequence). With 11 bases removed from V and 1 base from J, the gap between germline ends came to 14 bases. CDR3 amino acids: CAAGQGVNTGELFF. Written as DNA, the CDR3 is TGTGCCGCTGGGCAGGGAGTGAACACCGGGGAGCTGTTTTTT.

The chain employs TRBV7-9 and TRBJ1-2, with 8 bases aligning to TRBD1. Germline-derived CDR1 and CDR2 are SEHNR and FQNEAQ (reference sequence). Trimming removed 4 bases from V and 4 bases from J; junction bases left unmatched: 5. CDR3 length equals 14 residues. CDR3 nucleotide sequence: TGTGCCAGCAGCTCCGGGGGACAGGCCTATGGCTACACCTTC. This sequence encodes CASSSGGQAYGYTF. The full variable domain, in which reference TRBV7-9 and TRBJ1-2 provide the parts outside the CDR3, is DTGVSQNPRHKITKRGQNVTFRCDPISEHNRLYWYRQTLGQGPEFLTYFQNEAQLEKSRLLSDRFSAERPKGSFSTLEIQRTEQGDSAMYLCASSSGGQAYGYTFGSGTRLTVV.